This TCR beta chain was recovered during a study of metastatic and nonmetastatic thyroid tumors. Overall study: The authors compared repertoires across blood and tumor or nodule tissue from malignant and benign thyroid patients.

The study, taken as a whole, reports: Significantly greater TCR beta diversity was reportedly found in malignant thyroid tumors than in benign nodules (in blood and tumor).

Original data processing: Researchers built a distant-metastasis classifier for papillary thyroid cancer that drew on CDR3 differences across clinicopathological groups. TCRdb reprocessed the PCR reads via MiXCR. TCRdb's processing, not the study's, gives the V and J calls here. Among some 34,000 clones listed, over 15% were seen once. All patients were treatment-naive before thyroid surgery. At least ten counts were recorded for this clone. As yet, its antigen is unknown. CDR1 SGDLS and CDR2 YYNGEE come from the germline V gene. The CDR3 length is 15 residues. Germline trimming cut 0 bases from V and 2 bases from J; bases unmatched to any gene: 4.

Source material: blood. The TCR sequence derives from a female donor with papillary thyroid cancer or a benign thyroid nodule (not recorded which). Some clones in this sample may be carry-over from other donors' samples. The chain recombines TRBV9 with TRBJ2-5, with 7 positions matching TRBD2. CDR3 residues: CASSVGLAAQETQYF. For the CDR3, the DNA is TGTGCCAGCAGCGTAGGTCTAGCGGCTCAAGAGACCCAGTACTTC.